Following are 24 T cell receptor beta chains from one sample sequenced in a study of blood T cell repertoires in COVID-19. Profiling relied on immunoSEQ multiplex PCR, and the TCRdb table lists in-frame clones only, not all of them. Among 190,000 or so clones listed, approximately 91% were seen once. The specimen was peripheral blood. These receptors came from a man aged 35-49 years with acute or convalescent COVID-19.

On this clone: Other DNA variants within this sample encode the same CDR3. This chain uses TRBV5-1 with TRBJ1-3; D is perhaps TRBD1 (5 bases). The CDR3 spans 15 residues. Trimming removed 0 bases from V and 2 bases from J, with 9 bases in between. CDR1 SGHRS and CDR2 YFSETQ come from the germline V gene. Here the CDR3 reads CASSLAAGAGNTIYF. The CDR3 DNA is TGCGCCAGCAGCTTGGCCGCGGGGGCTGGAAACACCATATATTTT.

The chain links TRBV5-1 to TRBJ2-2; D is perhaps TRBD2 (5 bases). Germline assignment: CDR1 SGHRS and CDR2 YFSETQ. V lost 2 bases and J lost 0, with 8 bases in between. There are 15 residues in the CDR3. In DNA, the CDR3 is TGCGCCAGCAGCTTACGGGGATCGAACACCGGGGAGCTGTTTTTT. Amino acids: CASSLRGSNTGELFF.

V is TRBV15 and J is TRBJ1-2; tentative D call: TRBD1 (6 bases). The V gene lost 0 bases and the J gene lost 12 bases, with 11 bases spanning the gap. CDR3 length equals 12 residues. Germline lookup yields CDR1 LNHNV and CDR2 YYDKDF (reference sequence). Here the CDR3 DNA reads TGTGCCACCAGCAGAGAACAGGGCTTTCACACCTTC. Its protein is CATSREQGFHTF.

The chain combines TRBV5-1 with TRBJ2-7; D unclear. V lost 4 bases to trimming and J lost 5 bases, with 13 bases between them. This CDR3 contains 13 residues. CDR1 is SGHRS and CDR2 is YFSETQ in the germline V gene. This chain's CDR3 is CASSLPTMNEQYF. The CDR3, as DNA: TGCGCCAGCAGCCTACCTACGATGAACGAGCAGTACTTC.

V usage is TRBV5-1 and J usage is TRBJ2-5; the match to TRBD1 covers 9 bases. With 6 bases clipped from V and 5 bases from J, the junction kept 5 bases outside the gene matches. The CDR3 length is 13 residues. Germline V CDR1 and CDR2: SGHRS, YFSETQ. The CDR3 nucleotides are TGCGCCAGCACCAGGACAGGGGCCGAGACCCAGTACTTC. It specifies CASTRTGAETQYF.

The chain links TRBV19 to TRBJ2-1; D ambiguous. Trimming took off 4 bases at V and 1 base at J, with 11 bases between the two ends. Germline V gene data show CDR1 as LNHDA and CDR2 as SQIVND (reference sequence). The CDR3 is 15 amino acids. CDR3 loop: CASSTFGMSYNEQFF. The CDR3 DNA sequence: TGTGCCAGTAGTACCTTCGGTATGTCCTACAATGAGCAGTTCTTC.

V gene TRBV19 combines with J gene TRBJ2-7; D possibly corresponds to TRBD1 (6 bases). Deletions cut 6 bases from V and 4 bases from J, with 22 bases between. Germline V gives CDR1 LNHDA, CDR2 SQIVND (reference sequence). The CDR3 length is 16 residues. The CDR3 region is CASRRILGGSLYEQYF. CDR3 nucleotide sequence: TGTGCCAGTAGAAGGATCCTAGGGGGTTCCTTATACGAGCAGTACTTC.

The V gene is TRBV10-3, the J gene TRBJ2-7; D is undetermined. CDR1 is ENHRY and CDR2 is SYGVKD in the germline V gene. This CDR3 spans 11 amino acids. V dropped 7 bases and J dropped 6 bases, with 10 bases sitting between them. The chain's CDR3 is CAITNGGEQYF. The CDR3, as DNA: TGTGCCATCACCAATGGCGGCGAGCAGTACTTC.

This clone has just a few counts. The J gene is TRBJ1-5, the V gene TRBV19; possible D gene TRBD1, 5 bases. The CDR3 totals 15 residues. The V gene lost 6 bases and the J gene lost 4 bases, with 16 bases spanning the gap. CDR1 and CDR2 from the germline V gene are LNHDA and SQIVND (reference sequence). In nucleotides, the CDR3 is TGTGCCAGTAGGGGGGACGATCGGGGGAATCAGCCCCAGCATTTT. Its translation is CASRGDDRGNQPQHF.

This chain uses TRBV21-1 with TRBJ2-3; TRBD2, the table's D call, was not compared with the DNA. TRBV21-1 is termed a pseudogene. The CDR3 contains 17 residues. The CDR3 DNA follows: TGTGCCAGCAGCAAAGGGGATAGCGGGGGGGCTGAAGATACGCAGTATTTT. Encoded protein: CASSKGDSGGAEDTQYF.

For this clone: A junction boundary mismatches the germline segment, possibly from a read error. V is TRBV20-1 and J is TRBJ1-1; D remains unclear. CDR1 DFQATT and CDR2 SNEGSKA come from the germline V gene (reference sequence). The CDR3 has 11 amino acids. The CDR3 nucleotides are TGCAGGGCTACTCGGAACACTGAAGCTTTCTTT. Its protein product is CRATRNTEAFF.

This clone was recorded a few times. The rearrangement uses TRBV5-1 and TRBJ1-2, with TRBD1 matching 9 bases. The CDR3 loop spans 14 amino acids. After removal of 2 bases from V and 4 bases from J, the junction contained 3 bases not matched to a gene. Germline CDR1 reads SGHRS; CDR2 reads YFSETQ. CDR3 sequence: CASSLQGAVYGYTF. Written as DNA, the CDR3 is TGCGCCAGCAGCTTACAGGGGGCAGTCTATGGCTACACCTTC.

The chain joins TRBV5-1 to TRBJ1-1; D is ambiguous. V lost 0 bases, J lost 5 bases, and 17 bases lay in between. Germline V gives CDR1 SGHRS, CDR2 YFSETQ. This CDR3 has 16 amino acids. CDR3 in amino acids: CASSLGAGSYKTEAFF. DNA of the CDR3: TGCGCCAGCAGCTTGGGCGCGGGGTCTTATAAAACTGAAGCTTTCTTT.

J is TRBJ1-5 and V is TRBV29-1; D ambiguous. The CDR3 has 13 amino acids. Germline loops: CDR1 SQVTM, CDR2 ANQGSEA. V was pared by 2 bases and J by 3 bases, with 8 bases between. This CDR3 reads CSVEYGVNQPQHF. CDR3 DNA: TGCAGCGTTGAATACGGGGTCAATCAGCCCCAGCATTTT. Full variable domain (rest looked up from reference TRBV29-1 and TRBJ1-5): SAVISQKPSRDICQRGTSLTIQCQVDSQVTMMFWYRQQPGQSLTLIATANQGSEATYESGFVIDKFPISRPNLTFSTLTVSNMSPEDSSIYLCSVEYGVNQPQHFGDGTRLSIL.

The gene calls are TRBV6-2 or TRBV6-3 and TRBJ2-5, with 8 bases fitting TRBD2. This CDR3 has 16 residues. Per germline, CDR1 MNHEY and CDR2 SVGEGT. With 2 bases clipped from V and 0 bases from J, the junction kept 5 bases outside the gene matches. In DNA, the CDR3 is TGTGCCAGCAGTTACGGCCCAGCGGGGGACCAAGAGACCCAGTACTTC. Amino acids: CASSYGPAGDQETQYF.

V is TRBV6-5 and J is TRBJ2-5; 7 positions match TRBD1. With 6 bases clipped from V and 1 base from J, the junction kept 5 bases outside the gene matches. Germline V gene lookup returns CDR1 MNHEY and CDR2 SVGAGI. This CDR3 region has 14 residues. The chain's CDR3 is CASRLQGPQETQYF. The CDR3 DNA is TGTGCCAGCAGACTACAGGGGCCCCAAGAGACCCAGTACTTC.

Concerning this clone itself: Other DNA sequences in this specimen translate into the identical CDR3. The chain uses TRBV7-3 and TRBJ1-5, with a tentative D call TRBD1 (6 bases). The CDR3 covers 13 residues. CDR1 SGHTA and CDR2 FQGTGA come from the germline V gene. Trimming removed 4 bases from V and 5 bases from J, with 9 bases in between. DNA for the CDR3: TGTGCCAGCAGCTCGGACAGATATCAGCCCCAGCATTTT. This codes for CASSSDRYQPQHF. The complete variable domain, with remaining parts taken from reference TRBV7-3 and TRBJ1-5, reads GAGVSQTPSNKVTEKGKYVELRCDPISGHTALYWYRQSLGQGPEFLIYFQGTGAADDSGLPNDRFFAVRPEGSVSTLKIQRTERGDSAVYLCASSSDRYQPQHFGDGTRLSIL.

The V call is TRBV3-1 (or the pseudogene TRBV3-2), the J call TRBJ1-2; 10 positions agree with TRBD1. V dropped 0 bases and J dropped 5; count of bases not matched to a gene: 3. Germline V gene sequence: CDR1 LGHDT, CDR2 YNNKEL (reference sequence). The CDR3 length is 15 residues. The CDR3 nucleotides are TGTGCCAGCAGCCAAGATTGGGGACAGGGGTATGGCTACACCTTC. Protein: CASSQDWGQGYGYTF.

This chain links TRBV5-1 with TRBJ1-5; D not certain. The V and J ends lost 5 bases and 0 bases respectively, with 9 bases between them. Germline assignment: CDR1 SGHRS and CDR2 YFSETQ. The CDR3 extends over 14 amino acids. CDR3 amino acids: CASSRHGSNQPQHF. The CDR3 DNA reads as TGCGCCAGCAGTCGTCACGGTAGCAATCAGCCCCAGCATTTT.

The chain is built from TRBV30 and TRBJ2-3, with 7 nucleotides matching TRBD2. J was trimmed by 6 bases and V by 1 base; bases with no gene match: 10. The CDR3 runs 15 residues. Germline loops: CDR1 GTSNPN, CDR2 SVGIG (reference sequence). This chain's CDR3 is CAWSGGGQDVDTQYF. DNA of the CDR3: TGTGCCTGGAGTGGGGGAGGGCAGGACGTGGATACGCAGTATTTT.

This clone has only one observation. The rearrangement uses TRBV7-9 and TRBJ2-5; TRBD1 matches 8 bases. The CDR3 sequence is 14 residues long. Germline CDR1 reads SEHNR; CDR2 reads FQNEAQ (reference sequence). V was clipped by 8 bases and J by 0 bases; unmatched bases: 5. CDR3: CASSSDRDQETQYF. The CDR3 nucleotides are TGTGCCAGCTCCTCGGACAGGGACCAAGAGACCCAGTACTTC.

The rearrangement joins TRBV4-1 to TRBJ2-7, with 7 bases aligning to TRBD1. With V trimmed by 6 bases and J by 4 bases, 15 bases remained unmatched. Germline V gives CDR1 MGHRA, CDR2 YSYEKL. This CDR3 has 16 amino acids. The CDR3 coding sequence is TGCGCCAGCAGTTTCCCGACAGGGCAAAATCAATACGAGCAGTACTTC. Translating it yields CASSFPTGQNQYEQYF.

V usage is TRBV19 and J usage is TRBJ1-5; TRBD1 is a possible D gene (5 bases). Trimming left V 3 bases short and J 0 bases short, with 9 bases between. The CDR3 is 15 amino acids. The germline V gene encodes CDR1 LNHDA and CDR2 SQIVND (reference sequence). Written as DNA, the CDR3 is TGTGCCAGTAGTATGGGCAGGGTTAGCAATCAGCCCCAGCATTTT. Protein product: CASSMGRVSNQPQHF.

Notes on this clone: Sequence at one end of the junction differs from germline and may be a read error. The chain has TRBV30 and TRBJ1-4, with a weak D call TRBD1 (5 bases). Germline assignment: CDR1 GTSNPN and CDR2 SVGIG (reference sequence). The length of the CDR3 is 15 residues. The CDR3 here is CAWSVTGGDFERLFF. The CDR3 DNA reads as TGTGCCTGGAGTGTAACGGGAGGGGATTTCGAAAGACTGTTTTTT.